This is a list of T cell receptor beta chains from one sample in a study of blood T cell repertoires in COVID-19. Using immunoSEQ multiplex PCR, the repertoire was profiled, and TCRdb retains in-frame clones only, with some absent. The data show approximately 91,000 clones, with 76% seen just once and 7% held by the top ten. Source material: peripheral blood. The receptors originated from a man aged 65 to 85 with acute or convalescent COVID-19. Both conserved end residues are part of each CDR3. Each record gives: J gene, clone size, V gene, D gene, CDR3 protein, CDR3 DNA. The D gene is left open where the match is weak. The size of a clone is reported for some rows only, either as once, few or many, or as a class for expanded clones.

TRBJ2-1,few,TRBV19,TRBD2,CASSHTGTIPYNEQFF,TGTGCCAGTAGTCACACCGGGACTATACCATACAATGAGCAGTTCTTC
TRBJ2-5,.,TRBV14,.,CASSQEAGGAETQYF,TGTGCCAGCAGCCAAGAGGCAGGTGGCGCAGAGACCCAGTACTTC
TRBJ1-1,.,TRBV2,.,CASQTTGSGTEAFF,TGTGCCAGCCAAACCACAGGGAGTGGCACTGAAGCTTTCTTT
TRBJ1-5,.,TRBV28,.,CASDQGGISNQPQHF,TGTGCCAGCGATCAAGGGGGAATAAGCAATCAGCCCCAGCATTTT
TRBJ2-2,.,TRBV12-5,TRBD1,CASGPPRTGGFGELFF,TGTGCTAGTGGTCCCCCTAGGACAGGGGGCTTCGGGGAGCTGTTTTTT
TRBJ1-4,.,TRBV2,TRBD1,CASNPQGGTNEKLFF,TGTGCCAGCAACCCTCAGGGGGGAACTAATGAAAAACTGTTTTTT
TRBJ1-1,.,TRBV6-5,TRBD1,CASSYPGQGNTEAFF,TGTGCCAGCAGTTACCCCGGACAGGGCAACACTGAAGCTTTCTTT
TRBJ1-2,few,TRBV6-6,TRBD1,CASSPGGGYTF,TGTGCCAGCAGTCCAGGGGGTGGCTACACCTTC
TRBJ2-5,.,TRBV4-1,.,CASSQEGRIETQYF,TGCGCCAGCAGCCAAGAGGGCAGGATTGAGACCCAGTACTTC
TRBJ1-2,.,TRBV19,TRBD1,CASSKDRGALYGYTF,TGTGCCAGTAGTAAAGACAGGGGGGCCCTGTATGGCTACACCTTC
TRBJ2-1,.,TRBV27,TRBD2,CASSSPHIPGLAGLGNEQFF,TGTGCCAGCAGTTCCCCTCACATTCCGGGACTAGCGGGACTTGGCAATGAGCAGTTCTTC
TRBJ2-3,.,TRBV12-5,TRBD2,CASGPVRGDTDTQYF,TGTGCTAGTGGTCCCGTGCGGGGGGACACAGATACGCAGTATTTT
TRBJ1-2,once,TRBV6-5,.,CASSSEQGYTF,TGTGCCAGCAGTTCCGAACAGGGCTACACCTTC
TRBJ2-1,.,TRBV6-1,TRBD2,CASSDGTSVHEQFF,TGTGCCAGCAGTGATGGGACTAGCGTCCATGAGCAGTTCTTC
TRBJ2-2,.,TRBV11-3,TRBD1,CASRQGANTGELFF,TGTGCCAGCAGACAGGGGGCGAACACCGGGGAGCTGTTTTTT
TRBJ1-2,.,TRBV6-5,.,CAIRTSNYGYTF,TGTGCCATTAGGACAAGCAACTATGGCTACACCTTC
TRBJ2-3,.,TRBV10-1,TRBD2,CASSESRGGTDTQYF,TGCGCCAGCAGTGAGTCTCGGGGGGGCACAGATACGCAGTATTTT
TRBJ1-1,.,TRBV6-5,.,CASSLSARASTEAFF,TGTGCCAGCAGCCTTTCCGCCAGGGCGAGCACTGAAGCTTTCTTT
TRBJ1-1,.,TRBV14,.,CASSQRRLGAGGTEAFF,TGTGCCAGCAGCCAACGTAGATTGGGGGCCGGCGGCACTGAAGCTTTCTTT
TRBJ2-1,.,TRBV5-6,.,CASSFDTRLYNEQFF,TGTGCCAGCAGCTTTGACACTAGACTATACAATGAGCAGTTCTTC
TRBJ2-3,.,TRBV15,.,CATSRDRRDTQYF,TGTGCCACCAGCAGAGATCGCAGGGATACGCAGTATTTT
TRBJ1-5,.,TRBV2,.,CASSEGTEYSNQPQHF,TGTGCCAGCAGTGAAGGGACAGAGTATAGCAATCAGCCCCAGCATTTT
TRBJ2-4,.,TRBV3-1/TRBV3-2,TRBD2,CASSPGTSGVSIAKNIQYF,TGTGCCAGCAGCCCTGGGACTAGCGGGGTTTCGATAGCCAAAAACATTCAGTACTTC
TRBJ1-4,.,TRBV6-1,.,CASSEDGGSEKLFF,TGTGCCAGCAGTGAAGATGGCGGCAGTGAAAAACTGTTTTTT
TRBJ1-2,.,TRBV5-1,.,CASSPDGGYGYTF,TGCGCCAGCAGCCCGGACGGGGGTTATGGCTACACCTTC
TRBJ1-6,.,TRBV19,.,CASRPGGFVNSPLHF,TGTGCCAGTAGGCCCGGGGGGTTCGTTAATTCACCCCTCCACTTT
TRBJ2-1,.,TRBV7-9,TRBD2,CASSPPPGGSYNEQFF,TGTGCCAGCAGCCCTCCCCCGGGGGGGTCCTACAATGAGCAGTTCTTC
TRBJ1-5,.,TRBV28,.,CASWTGYSNQPQHF,TGTGCCAGCTGGACGGGGTATAGCAATCAGCCCCAGCATTTT
TRBJ2-7,.,TRBV5-1,.,CASSFASGHPSYEQYF,TGCGCCAGCAGCTTCGCGTCGGGACACCCCTCCTACGAGCAGTACTTC
TRBJ1-4,few,TRBV19,.,CASTTGPDNEKLFF,TGTGCCAGTACAACAGGGCCTGATAATGAAAAACTGTTTTTT
TRBJ1-1,few,TRBV28,TRBD1,CASRTPPFTGGKGNTEAFF,TGTGCCAGCAGGACTCCCCCCTTTACAGGGGGCAAGGGGAACACTGAAGCTTTCTTT
TRBJ1-4,.,TRBV27,.,CASALATNEKLFF,TGTGCCAGCGCCCTAGCGACTAATGAAAAACTGTTTTTT
TRBJ1-1,.,TRBV19,TRBD1,CASSGQGAGTEAFF,TGTGCCAGTAGTGGACAGGGGGCAGGAACTGAAGCTTTCTTT
TRBJ1-2,.,TRBV28,.,CASSLDKRSGYTF,TGTGCCAGCAGTTTGGACAAGCGATCTGGCTACACCTTC
TRBJ2-2,.,TRBV7-9,.,CASSLSTGNTGELFF,TGTGCCAGCAGCTTGTCGACAGGGAACACCGGGGAGCTGTTTTTT
TRBJ2-1,.,TRBV27,.,CASSPGGSTYNEQFF,TGTGCCAGCAGCCCGGGGGGCTCCACCTACAATGAGCAGTTCTTC
TRBJ1-1,.,TRBV29-1,.,CSVEANTEAFF,TGCAGCGTTGAGGCGAACACTGAAGCTTTCTTT
TRBJ1-3,.,TRBV7-9,TRBD1,CASSPDRSGGNTIYF,TGTGCCAGCAGCCCGGACAGGTCGGGGGGAAACACCATATATTTT
TRBJ2-1,.,TRBV24-1,TRBD2,CATSDIAGDPNEQFF,TGTGCCACCAGTGATATAGCGGGAGACCCCAATGAGCAGTTCTTC
TRBJ2-2,.,TRBV27,TRBD2,CASSRLAGGTGELFF,TGTGCCAGCAGCCGCCTAGCGGGGGGAACCGGGGAGCTGTTTTTT
TRBJ1-2,.,TRBV7-2,.,CASSLGESRRGGYTF,TGTGCCAGCAGCTTAGGGGAGAGCCGCCGGGGGGGCTACACCTTC
TRBJ2-4,.,TRBV6-5,.,CASSYISLAKNIQYF,TGTGCCAGCAGTTACATTTCGTTAGCCAAAAACATTCAGTACTTC
TRBJ1-2,many,TRBV12-3/TRBV12-4,.,CASSPGTGGYTF,TGTGCCAGCAGCCCCGGGACTGGCGGCTACACCTTC
TRBJ2-3,.,TRBV5-4,TRBD2,CASSLNLAGEDTQYF,TGTGCCAGCAGCTTGAATCTAGCGGGAGAAGATACGCAGTATTTT
TRBJ1-1,.,TRBV12-3/TRBV12-4,.,CASSRGLEAFF,TGTGCCAGCAGCAGAGGGCTTGAAGCTTTCTTT
TRBJ2-4,once,TRBV29-1,TRBD1,CSVGTGGSLLAKNIQYF,TGCAGCGTGGGGACAGGGGGCTCACTCCTAGCCAAAAACATTCAGTACTTC
TRBJ1-1,.,TRBV5-1,.,CASSLAPPAGSTEAFF,TGCGCCAGCAGCTTGGCTCCCCCTGCGGGGAGCACTGAAGCTTTCTTT
TRBJ2-5,.,TRBV5-1,.,CASSLAPSETQYF,TGCGCCAGCAGCTTAGCGCCCAGCGAGACCCAGTACTTC
TRBJ1-3,.,TRBV19,TRBD1,CASSIRTGPGNTIYF,TGTGCCAGTAGTATCCGGACAGGTCCTGGAAACACCATATATTTT
TRBJ2-5,.,TRBV5-6,.,CASSLEGGQETQYF,TGTGCCAGCAGCTTGGAGGGGGGGCAGGAGACCCAGTACTTC
TRBJ2-1,.,TRBV7-9,.,CASSLRVVEQFF,TGTGCCAGCAGCTTGCGGGTTGTTGAGCAGTTCTTC
TRBJ1-4,.,TRBV28,TRBD1,CASSTTGARGEKLFF,TGTGCCAGCAGTACCACAGGGGCCCGGGGAGAAAAACTGTTTTTT
TRBJ2-3,.,TRBV29-1,.,CSVEHRSTQYF,TGCAGCGTTGAACACAGGTCTACGCAGTATTTT
TRBJ2-1,.,TRBV19,.,CASSIEGAVYNEQFF,TGTGCCAGTAGTATAGAGGGAGCGGTATACAATGAGCAGTTCTTC
TRBJ2-2,.,TRBV15,.,CATSRAIGVVTGELFF,TGTGCCACCAGCCGGGCCATCGGGGTAGTCACCGGGGAGCTGTTTTTT
TRBJ2-1,.,TRBV3-1/TRBV3-2,TRBD2,CASSPPASLGLGNEQFF,TGTGCCAGCAGCCCCCCCGCTAGTCTGGGACTAGGGAATGAGCAGTTCTTC
TRBJ2-3,.,TRBV13,TRBD2,CASSLGGSGSTDTQYF,TGTGCCAGCAGCTTAGGTGGTAGCGGGAGTACCGATACGCAGTATTTT
TRBJ1-5,few,TRBV7-2,TRBD1,CASSPGTAARQPQHF,TGTGCCAGCAGCCCAGGGACAGCGGCGCGACAGCCCCAGCATTTT
TRBJ1-1,once,TRBV10-3,.,CAISEGLWRGRSEAFF,TGTGCCATCAGTGAAGGACTATGGCGGGGGAGGTCTGAAGCTTTCTTT
TRBJ1-2,.,TRBV24-1,TRBD1,CATSDRTGKAYGYTF,TGTGCCACCAGTGATAGGACAGGGAAGGCCTATGGCTACACCTTC